The entry below describes one T cell receptor beta chain. This clone was seen once. This receptor's antigen is unknown. No base qualities exist here, and no much larger clone lies one base off it. Each collaborating institution followed its own protocols to collect whole blood in K2EDTA tubes. For TCRbeta analysis, collaborators shipped samples in one of three forms: frozen whole blood, isolated PBMCs, or DNA extracted from either of those sample types. This record comes from a study of blood T cell repertoires in COVID-19 (dated by TCRdb to about 2020). Notes on the research overall: Samples from collaborators originated in the United States, Italy and Spain and spanned both the acute and convalescent phases of COVID-19. A freely available public database, intended as a resource for researchers studying the immune response to SARS-CoV-2, is where the repertoires were released. Where available, HLA class I and class II types were obtained from metadata supplied by the sample provider rather than from assay-based typing. The sample metadata nearly always contained a de-identified subject ID, COVID-19 status, age in years and sex. Samples came from the ongoing ImmuneRACE study (first 160 participants) plus 1,254 subjects from 6 global collaborators. The material from the prospective study consisted of cDNA or gDNA derived from T cells, B-cell-depleted T cells, or PBMCs. The dataset comprised deeply sampled blood TCRbeta repertoires from subjects exposed to, actively infected with, or recovered from COVID-19. General study outcomes and caveats: The quantity of clinical and demographic metadata differed by source and by participant and was supplied without curation.

TCRbeta CDR3 regions were amplified from genomic DNA using the immunoSEQ Assay, a bias-controlled multiplex PCR. Concerning the study's data processing: Within the assay, amplification of reference gene primers was used to estimate how many nucleated cells each sample contained. To quantify the absolute abundance of each unique TCRbeta CDR3 rearrangement, sequence reads were collapsed and filtered. For each sample, productive Simpson clonality was calculated by taking the square root of Simpson's diversity index across productive rearrangements. TCRdb limited this immuneACCESS table to in-frame rearrangements with V and J called. A share of clones is missing; checked studies link under half to unresolved V genes, and the rest is unexplained. For V, J and clone size, that table is used; D and trimming come from the DNA. The sample has about 60,000 clones on record, 80% to 90% of them singletons. Roughly 18% of the sample comes from the top ten.

Ends trimmed: V by 4 bases, J by 1 base; bases unmatched to a gene: 11. The CDR3 runs 17 amino acids, cysteine and phenylalanine included. Of all the DNA, just the CDR3 is kept, 51 bases in frame from base 1. The CDR1 and CDR2 encoded by the germline V gene (reference sequence) are SEHNR and FQNEAQ. The rearranged segments are TRBV7-9 and TRBJ2-5; the junction holds 8 bases that match TRBD1. The sequencing sample was made of peripheral blood. This clonotype was obtained from an elderly woman with active COVID-19. The CDR3 loop reads CASSYPGGGFFQETQYF. At the DNA level, the sequence is TGTGCCAGCAGCTACCCAGGGGGCGGTTTCTTCCAAGAGACCCAGTACTTC.